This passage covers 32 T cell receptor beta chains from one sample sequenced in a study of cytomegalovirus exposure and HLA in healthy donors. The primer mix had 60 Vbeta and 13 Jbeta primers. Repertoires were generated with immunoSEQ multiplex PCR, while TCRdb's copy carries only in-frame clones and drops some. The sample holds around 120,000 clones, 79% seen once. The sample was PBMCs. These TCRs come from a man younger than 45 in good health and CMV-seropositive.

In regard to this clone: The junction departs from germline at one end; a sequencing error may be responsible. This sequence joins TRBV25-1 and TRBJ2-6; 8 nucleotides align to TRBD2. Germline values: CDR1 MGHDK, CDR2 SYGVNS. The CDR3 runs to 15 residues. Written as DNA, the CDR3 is TGTGCCTGCAGTGATTCCGGTAGCGGGGCCAACGGCCTGACTTTC. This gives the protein CACSDSGSGANGLTF.

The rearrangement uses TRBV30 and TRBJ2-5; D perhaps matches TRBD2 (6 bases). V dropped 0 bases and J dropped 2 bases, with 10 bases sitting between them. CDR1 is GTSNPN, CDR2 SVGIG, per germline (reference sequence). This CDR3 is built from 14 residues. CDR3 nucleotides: TGTGCCTGGAGTGTGGGACTCCTTCAAGAGACCCAGTACTTC. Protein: CAWSVGLLQETQYF.

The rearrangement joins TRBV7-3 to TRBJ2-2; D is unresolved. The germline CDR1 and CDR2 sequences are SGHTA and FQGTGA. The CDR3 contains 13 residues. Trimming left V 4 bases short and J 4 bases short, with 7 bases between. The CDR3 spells CASSSFSTGELFF. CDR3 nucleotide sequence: TGTGCCAGCAGCTCTTTTAGCACCGGGGAGCTGTTTTTT.

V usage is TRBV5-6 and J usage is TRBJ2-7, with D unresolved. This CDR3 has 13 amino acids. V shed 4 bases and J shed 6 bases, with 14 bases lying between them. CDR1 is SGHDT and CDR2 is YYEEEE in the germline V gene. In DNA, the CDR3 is TGTGCCAGCAGCCGTGTAACAGCCGGCGAGCAGTACTTC. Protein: CASSRVTAGEQYF.

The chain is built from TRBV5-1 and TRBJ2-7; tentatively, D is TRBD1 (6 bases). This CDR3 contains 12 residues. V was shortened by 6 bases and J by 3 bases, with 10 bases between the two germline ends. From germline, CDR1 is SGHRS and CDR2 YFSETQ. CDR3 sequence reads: CASKDSNYEQYF. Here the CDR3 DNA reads TGCGCCAGCAAGGACAGTAACTACGAGCAGTACTTC. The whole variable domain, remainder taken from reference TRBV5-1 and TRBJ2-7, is KAGVTQTPRYLIKTRGQQVTLSCSPISGHRSVSWYQQTPGQGLQFLFEYFSETQRNKGNFPGRFSGRQFSNSRSEMNVSTLELGDSALYLCASKDSNYEQYFGPGTRLTVT.

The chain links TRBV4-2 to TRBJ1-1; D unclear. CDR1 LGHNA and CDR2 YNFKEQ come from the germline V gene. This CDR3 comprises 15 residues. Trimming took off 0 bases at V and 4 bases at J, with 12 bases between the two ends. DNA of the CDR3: TGTGCCAGCAGCCAAGATTTGGGCCGGGGCACTGAAGCTTTCTTT. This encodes CASSQDLGRGTEAFF.

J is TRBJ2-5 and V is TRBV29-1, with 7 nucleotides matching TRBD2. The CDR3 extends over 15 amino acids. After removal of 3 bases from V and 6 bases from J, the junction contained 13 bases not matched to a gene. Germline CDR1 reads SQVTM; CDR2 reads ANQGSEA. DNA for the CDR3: TGCAGCGTTGATAGCCGATGGGGGGGGATTAAGACCCAGTACTTC. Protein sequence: CSVDSRWGGIKTQYF.

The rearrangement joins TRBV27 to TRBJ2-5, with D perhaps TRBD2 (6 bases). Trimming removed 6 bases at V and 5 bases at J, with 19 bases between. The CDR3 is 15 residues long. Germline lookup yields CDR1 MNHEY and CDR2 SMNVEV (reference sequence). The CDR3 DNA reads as TGTGCCAGCAGCAACTTCGGGACTTTCGCCGAGACCCAGTACTTC. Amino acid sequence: CASSNFGTFAETQYF.

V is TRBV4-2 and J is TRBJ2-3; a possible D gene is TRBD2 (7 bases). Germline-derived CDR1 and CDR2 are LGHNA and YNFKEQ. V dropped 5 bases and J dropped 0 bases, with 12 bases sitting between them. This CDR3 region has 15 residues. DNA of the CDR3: TGTGCCAGCAGCTTCGGGGGGCCTAGCACAGATACGCAGTATTTT. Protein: CASSFGGPSTDTQYF.

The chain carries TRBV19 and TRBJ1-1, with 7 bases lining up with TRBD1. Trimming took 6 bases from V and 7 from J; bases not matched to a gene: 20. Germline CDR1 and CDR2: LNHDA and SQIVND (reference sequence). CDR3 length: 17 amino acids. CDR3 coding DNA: TGTGCCAGTAGGGAGACAGGGAGAAACCAAGTACAAGGTGAAGCTTTCTTT. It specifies CASRETGRNQVQGEAFF.

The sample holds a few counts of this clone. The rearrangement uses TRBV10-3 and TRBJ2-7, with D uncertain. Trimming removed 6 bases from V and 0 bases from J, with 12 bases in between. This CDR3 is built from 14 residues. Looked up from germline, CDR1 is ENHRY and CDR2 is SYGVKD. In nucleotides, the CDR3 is TGTGCCATCAGAGACTCATCAAGCTCCTACGAGCAGTACTTC. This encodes CAIRDSSSSYEQYF.

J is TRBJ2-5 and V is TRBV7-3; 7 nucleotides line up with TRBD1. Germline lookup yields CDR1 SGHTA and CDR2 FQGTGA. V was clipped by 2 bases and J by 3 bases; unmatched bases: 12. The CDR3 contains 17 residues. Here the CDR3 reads CASSLVEGRTGKETQYF. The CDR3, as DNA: TGTGCCAGCAGCTTAGTTGAGGGACGGACAGGAAAAGAGACCCAGTACTTC.

CDR3 nucleotides: TGTGCCAGCAATCGACAGTGGAACACTGAAGCTTTCTTT. Protein: CASNRQWNTEAFF. The chain employs TRBV6-1 and TRBJ1-1; weak D call: TRBD1 (5 bases). CDR1 is MNHNS, CDR2 SASEGT, per germline. This CDR3 region has 13 residues. V was clipped by 7 bases and J by 1 base, with 10 bases between them.

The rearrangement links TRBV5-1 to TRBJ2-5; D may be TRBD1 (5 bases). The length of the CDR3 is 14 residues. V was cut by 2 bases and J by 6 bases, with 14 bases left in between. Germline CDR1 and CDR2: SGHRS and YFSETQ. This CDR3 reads CASSLMAGPKTQYF. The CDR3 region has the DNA TGCGCCAGCAGCTTAATGGCAGGGCCAAAGACCCAGTACTTC.

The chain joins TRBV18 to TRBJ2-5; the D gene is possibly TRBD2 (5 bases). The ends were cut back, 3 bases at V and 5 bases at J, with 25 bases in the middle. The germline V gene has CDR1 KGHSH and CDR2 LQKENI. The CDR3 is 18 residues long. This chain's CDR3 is CASSPRQEASPSLETQYF. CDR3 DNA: TGTGCCAGCTCACCGAGGCAGGAGGCGTCCCCCTCTCTCGAGACCCAGTACTTC.

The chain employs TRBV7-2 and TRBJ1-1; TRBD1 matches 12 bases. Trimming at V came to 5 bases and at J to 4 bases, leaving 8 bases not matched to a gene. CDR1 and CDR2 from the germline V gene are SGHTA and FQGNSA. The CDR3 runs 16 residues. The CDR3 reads CASSLRPGQGATEAFF. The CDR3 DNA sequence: TGTGCCAGCAGCCTAAGACCGGGACAGGGGGCCACTGAAGCTTTCTTT. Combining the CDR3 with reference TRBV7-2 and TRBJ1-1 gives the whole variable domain GAGVSQSPSNKVTEKGKDVELRCDPISGHTALYWYRQSLGQGLEFLIYFQGNSAPDKSGLPSDRFSAERTGGSVSTLTIQRTQQEDSAVYLCASSLRPGQGATEAFFGQGTRLTVV.

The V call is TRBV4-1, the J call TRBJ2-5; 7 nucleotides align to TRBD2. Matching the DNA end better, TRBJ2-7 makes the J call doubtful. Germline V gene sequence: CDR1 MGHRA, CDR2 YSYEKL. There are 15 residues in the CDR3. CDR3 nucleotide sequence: TGCGCCAGCAGCCAAGAGCGGCTAGCGGTTAACGAGCAGTACTTC. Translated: CASSQERLAVNEQYF.

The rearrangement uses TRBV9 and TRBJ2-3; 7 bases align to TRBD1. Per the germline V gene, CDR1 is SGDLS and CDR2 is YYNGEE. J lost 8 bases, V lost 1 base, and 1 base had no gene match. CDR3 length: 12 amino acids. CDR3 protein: CASSVHRGTQYF. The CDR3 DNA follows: TGTGCCAGCAGCGTACACAGGGGTACGCAGTATTTT.

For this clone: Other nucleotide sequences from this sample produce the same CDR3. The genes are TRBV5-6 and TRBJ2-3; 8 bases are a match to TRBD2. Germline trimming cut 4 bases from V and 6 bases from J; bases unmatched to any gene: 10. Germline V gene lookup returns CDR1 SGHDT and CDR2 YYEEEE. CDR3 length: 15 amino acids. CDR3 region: CASSLPGTSADTQYF. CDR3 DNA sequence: TGTGCCAGCAGCCTCCCCGGGACTAGTGCCGATACGCAGTATTTT.

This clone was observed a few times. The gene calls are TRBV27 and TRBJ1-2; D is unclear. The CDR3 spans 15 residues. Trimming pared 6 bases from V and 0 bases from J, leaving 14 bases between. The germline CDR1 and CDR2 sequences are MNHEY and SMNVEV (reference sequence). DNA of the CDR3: TGTGCCAGCAGGGCTAGATTAAGACCTAACTATGGCTACACCTTC. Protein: CASRARLRPNYGYTF.

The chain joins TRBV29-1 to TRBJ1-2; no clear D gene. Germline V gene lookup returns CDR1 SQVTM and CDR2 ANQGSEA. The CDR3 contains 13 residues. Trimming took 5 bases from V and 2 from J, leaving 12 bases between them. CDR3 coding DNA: TGCAGCGTTTCTCCCCGTCTCAACTATGGCTACACCTTC. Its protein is CSVSPRLNYGYTF. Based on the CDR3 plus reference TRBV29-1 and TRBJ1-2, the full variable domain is SAVISQKPSRDICQRGTSLTIQCQVDSQVTMMFWYRQQPGQSLTLIATANQGSEATYESGFVIDKFPISRPNLTFSTLTVSNMSPEDSSIYLCSVSPRLNYGYTFGSGTRLTVV.

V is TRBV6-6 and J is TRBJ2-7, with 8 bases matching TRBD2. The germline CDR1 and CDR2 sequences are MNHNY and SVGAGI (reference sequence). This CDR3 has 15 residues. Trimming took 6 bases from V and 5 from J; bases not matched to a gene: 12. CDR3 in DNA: TGTGCCAGCAGGGTTCTCGGGGGGGCCTTTGACGAGCAGTACTTC. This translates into CASRVLGGAFDEQYF.

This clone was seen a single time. The CDR3 nucleotides are TGTGCCAGCAGTCAAAAGGGGCGGGGGTACGAGCAGTACTTC. Residues: CASSQKGRGYEQYF. The gene calls are TRBV28 and TRBJ2-7, with 7 bases that match TRBD2. Per germline, CDR1 MDHEN and CDR2 SYDVKM. Trimming cost V 5 bases and J 4 bases; bases outside gene matches: 8. This CDR3 has 14 residues.

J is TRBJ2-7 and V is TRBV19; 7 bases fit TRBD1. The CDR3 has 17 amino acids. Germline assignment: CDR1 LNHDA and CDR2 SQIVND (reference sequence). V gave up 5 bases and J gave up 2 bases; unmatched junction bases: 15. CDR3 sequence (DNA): TGTGCCAGTAGTCCTCAACCGCGACAGGGAAGGGCCTACGAGCAGTACTTC. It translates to CASSPQPRQGRAYEQYF.

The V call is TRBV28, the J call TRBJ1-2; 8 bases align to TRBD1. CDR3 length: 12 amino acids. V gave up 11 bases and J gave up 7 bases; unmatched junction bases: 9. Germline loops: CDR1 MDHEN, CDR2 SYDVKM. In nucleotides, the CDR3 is TGTGCCGGAAACCAGGGGGCAGGTGGCTACACCTTC. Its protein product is CAGNQGAGGYTF.

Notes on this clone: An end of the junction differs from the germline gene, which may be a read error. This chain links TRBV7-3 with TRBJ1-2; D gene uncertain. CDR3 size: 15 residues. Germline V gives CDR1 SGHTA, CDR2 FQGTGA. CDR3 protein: CASRLSPDTNYGYTF. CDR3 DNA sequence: TGTGCCAGCAGATTAAGTCCAGATACTAACTATGGCTACACCTTC.

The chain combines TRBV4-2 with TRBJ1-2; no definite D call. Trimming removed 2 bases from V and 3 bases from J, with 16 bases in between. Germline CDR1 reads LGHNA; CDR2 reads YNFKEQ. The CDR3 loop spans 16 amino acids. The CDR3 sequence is CASSQFGGDKYYGYTF. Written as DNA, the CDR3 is TGTGCCAGCAGCCAATTCGGCGGAGATAAATACTATGGCTACACCTTC.

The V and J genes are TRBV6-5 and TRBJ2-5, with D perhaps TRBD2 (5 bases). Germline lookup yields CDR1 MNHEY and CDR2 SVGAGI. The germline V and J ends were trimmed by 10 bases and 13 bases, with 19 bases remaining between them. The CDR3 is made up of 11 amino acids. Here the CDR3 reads CATELGEQAYF. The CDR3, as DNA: TGTGCCACCGAGCTCGGGGAGCAGGCGTACTTC.

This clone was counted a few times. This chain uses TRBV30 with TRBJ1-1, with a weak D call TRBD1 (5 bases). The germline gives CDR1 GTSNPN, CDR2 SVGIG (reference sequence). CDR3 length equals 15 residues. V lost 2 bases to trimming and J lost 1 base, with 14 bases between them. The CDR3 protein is CAWSFTIQENTEAFF. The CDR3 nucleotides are TGTGCCTGGAGTTTTACGATACAGGAGAACACTGAAGCTTTCTTT.

In DNA form, the CDR3 reads TGCGCCAGCAGCCCGGGACTAGCGGGGGTTAACACCGGGGAGCTGTTTTTT. Translating it yields CASSPGLAGVNTGELFF. The gene calls are TRBV4-1 and TRBJ2-2; 14 positions match TRBD2. The CDR3 runs to 17 residues. Trimming removed 4 bases from V and 2 bases from J; junction bases left unmatched: 3. CDR1 MGHRA and CDR2 YSYEKL come from the germline V gene.

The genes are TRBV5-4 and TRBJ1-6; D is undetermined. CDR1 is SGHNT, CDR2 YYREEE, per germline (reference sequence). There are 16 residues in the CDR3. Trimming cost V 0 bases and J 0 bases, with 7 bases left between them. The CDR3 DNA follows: TGTGCCAGCAGCTTGGGCCTGAGCTCCTATAATTCACCCCTCCACTTT. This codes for CASSLGLSSYNSPLHF.

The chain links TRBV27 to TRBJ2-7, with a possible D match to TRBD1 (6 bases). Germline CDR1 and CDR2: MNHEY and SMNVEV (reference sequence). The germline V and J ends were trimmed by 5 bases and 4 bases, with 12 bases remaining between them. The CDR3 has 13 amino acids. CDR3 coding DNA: TGTGCCAGCAGTATTACAGGGAATTACGAGCAGTACTTC. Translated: CASSITGNYEQYF.